The 22 T cell receptor beta chains given below trace back to one sample, sequenced in a study of blood T cells in healthy people across ages. Next came a second PCR, run for roughly 6 to 11 cycles, which used a sample-barcoded 5' primer along with a J-beta primer mix. TCRdb passed the 5' RACE reads through MiXCR, listing each CDR3 protein once. Here the sample spans some 800,000 distinct CDR3 sequences, 20% to 25% being singletons. This sample was shared with a second study, whose subject was T cells of mothers and their children.

Sequenced material: blood. The receptor set was obtained from a boy between 5 and 17 years old in good health.

V usage is TRBV6-1 and J usage is TRBJ1-2; 7 nucleotides align to TRBD1. Germline loops: CDR1 MNHNS, CDR2 SASEGT. The CDR3 spans 13 residues. The ends lost 5 bases at V and 7 bases at J; junction bases unmatched: 7. The CDR3 sequence is CASSLDRNLGYTF. For the CDR3, the DNA is TGTGCCAGCAGTTTGGACAGGAATCTTGGCTACACCTTC.

This clonotype was counted a few times. The chain combines TRBV27 with TRBJ2-7, with D hard to call. The CDR3 extends over 14 amino acids. Germline V gene sequence: CDR1 MNHEY, CDR2 SMNVEV (reference sequence). With 3 bases removed from V and 4 bases from J, the gap between germline ends came to 13 bases. This CDR3 reads CASSFSELAYEQYF. CDR3 nucleotide sequence: TGTGCCAGCAGTTTCTCCGAACTTGCTTACGAGCAGTACTTC.

The chain links TRBV3-1 to TRBJ2-5; D is perhaps TRBD2 (5 bases). This CDR3 spans 14 amino acids. The V end was cut by 4 bases, the J end by 2 bases, with 11 bases between. Germline lookup yields CDR1 LGHDT and CDR2 YNNKEL (reference sequence). The CDR3 coding sequence is TGTGCCAGCAGCCTCCTCAGCGGACAAGAGACCCAGTACTTC. This encodes CASSLLSGQETQYF.

The J gene is TRBJ1-6, the V gene TRBV28; 7 nucleotides agree with TRBD1. Germline V gives CDR1 MDHEN, CDR2 SYDVKM. The CDR3 length is 13 residues. Trimming at V came to 10 bases and at J to 4 bases, leaving 4 bases not matched to a gene. The CDR3 is CAITQGYNSPLHF. DNA for the CDR3: TGTGCCATCACACAGGGGTATAATTCACCCCTCCACTTT. The full variable domain, its missing parts supplied by reference TRBV28 and TRBJ1-6, is DVKVTQSSRYLVKRTGEKVFLECVQDMDHENMFWYRQDPGLGLRLIYFSYDVKMKEKGDIPEGYSVSREKKERFSLILESASTNQTSMYLCAITQGYNSPLHFGNGTRLTVT.

The gene calls are TRBV7-2 and TRBJ2-2, with D unresolved. CDR3 size: 16 residues. V shed 5 bases and J shed 0 bases, with 13 bases lying between them. Germline assignment: CDR1 SGHTA and CDR2 FQGNSA. CDR3 loop: CASSGHLDPNTGELFF. The CDR3 coding sequence is TGTGCCAGCAGCGGTCACCTCGATCCGAACACCGGGGAGCTGTTTTTT. Full variable domain (missing parts from reference TRBV7-2 and TRBJ2-2): GAGVSQSPSNKVTEKGKDVELRCDPISGHTALYWYRQSLGQGLEFLIYFQGNSAPDKSGLPSDRFSAERTGGSVSTLTIQRTQQEDSAVYLCASSGHLDPNTGELFFGEGSRLTVL.

The J gene is TRBJ2-3, the V gene TRBV12-3 or TRBV12-4; D perhaps matches TRBD1 (6 bases). V was trimmed by 4 bases and J by 3 bases, leaving 23 bases between them. This CDR3 region has 18 residues. The chain's CDR3 is CASSWGSRGSDGTDTQYF. DNA for the CDR3: TGTGCCAGCAGTTGGGGCTCCAGGGGTAGTGATGGGACAGATACGCAGTATTTT.

Regarding this clonotype: Without the conserved terminal phenylalanine or tryptophan, this CDR3 likely stems from a read error. The rearrangement joins TRBV4-3 to TRBJ2-1, with 7 nucleotides matching TRBD1. In germline, CDR1 is LGHNA, CDR2 YSLEER. The CDR3 has 16 amino acids. V dropped 3 bases and J dropped 0; count of bases not matched to a gene: 5. CDR3 sequence: CASSHSRDSSYNEQFL. The CDR3 DNA reads as TGCGCCAGCAGCCACAGCCGGGACAGCTCCTACAATGAGCAGTTCCTC.

This clonotype has a handful of counts. V and J are TRBV7-8 and TRBJ2-1; D is unresolved. CDR1 and CDR2 from the germline V gene are SGHVS and FQNEAQ. The CDR3 totals 11 residues. The germline V and J ends were trimmed by 5 bases and 9 bases, with 8 bases remaining between them. DNA of the CDR3: TGTGCCAGCAGCCAGAGCCTTGAGCAGTTCTTC. Protein: CASSQSLEQFF.

The rearrangement links TRBV7-2 to TRBJ1-6; no clear D. The V end was cut by 5 bases, the J end by 7 bases, with 9 bases between. CDR3 length equals 13 residues. Germline CDR1 and CDR2: SGHTA and FQGNSA. The CDR3 nucleotides are TGTGCCAGCAGCGCCACACAGAATTCACCCCTCCACTTT. Translating it yields CASSATQNSPLHF.

This sequence joins TRBV28 and TRBJ2-5; 11 bases are shared with TRBD1. The CDR3 length is 15 residues. CDR1 is MDHEN and CDR2 is SYDVKM in the germline V gene. V trimming: 6 bases; J trimming: 6 bases; junction bases outside the gene matches: 9. The CDR3 is CASSTGGTGGKTQYF. DNA for the CDR3: TGTGCCAGCAGCACGGGTGGGACAGGGGGAAAGACCCAGTACTTC.

The chain links TRBV6-6 to TRBJ2-1; D is unclear. The CDR3 has 12 amino acids. V dropped 8 bases and J dropped 8 bases, with 13 bases sitting between them. From germline, CDR1 is MNHNY and CDR2 SVGAGI (reference sequence). CDR3 protein: CASGPNGDEQFF. The CDR3 bases are TGTGCCAGCGGGCCGAACGGTGATGAGCAGTTCTTC.

This clonotype has just a few counts. This chain joins TRBV12-3 or TRBV12-4 and TRBJ1-1; no firm D call. The CDR3 loop spans 18 amino acids. V was pared by 4 bases and J by 2 bases, with 23 bases between. CDR3 amino acids: CASSSGVPDPQDNTEAFF. For the CDR3, the DNA is TGTGCCAGCAGTTCGGGAGTCCCGGATCCCCAAGATAACACTGAAGCTTTCTTT.

Only a few counts were recorded for this clonotype. The V call is TRBV4-3, the J call TRBJ1-5, with a tentative D call TRBD1 (5 bases). V lost 1 base to trimming and J lost 2 bases, with 12 bases between them. The CDR3 is made up of 16 amino acids. From germline, CDR1 is LGHNA and CDR2 YSLEER. CDR3 protein: CASSQVRGRRNQPQHF. The CDR3 bases are TGCGCCAGCAGCCAAGTGCGGGGGAGGCGCAATCAGCCCCAGCATTTT.

A few counts support this clonotype. CDR3 amino acids: CASIPRTWPDTQYF. The CDR3 coding sequence is TGTGCCAGCATACCGAGAACCTGGCCAGATACGCAGTATTTT. The chain couples TRBV7-9 to TRBJ2-3; D is uncertain. The CDR3 sequence is 14 residues long. Germline CDR1 SEHNR, CDR2 FQNEAQ (reference sequence). The germline V and J ends were trimmed by 7 bases and 4 bases, with 15 bases remaining between them. Based on the CDR3 plus reference TRBV7-9 and TRBJ2-3, the full variable domain is DTGVSQNPRHKITKRGQNVTFRCDPISEHNRLYWYRQTLGQGPEFLTYFQNEAQLEKSRLLSDRFSAERPKGSFSTLEIQRTEQGDSAMYLCASIPRTWPDTQYFGPGTRLTVL.

The rearrangement uses TRBV30 and TRBJ2-7, with a weak D call TRBD1 (7 bases). Trimming took 1 base from V and 6 from J, leaving 19 bases between them. Germline V gene sequence: CDR1 GTSNPN, CDR2 SVGIG (reference sequence). This CDR3 contains 15 residues. The chain's CDR3 is CAWSGKQGTACEQYF. Here the CDR3 DNA reads TGTGCCTGGAGTGGCAAACAGGGGACTGCCTGCGAGCAGTACTTC.

DNA of the CDR3: TGCGCCAGCAGTCAGGGACAGGGCACCGGGGAGCTGTTTTTT. Its translation: CASSQGQGTGELFF. The V and J genes are TRBV4-3 and TRBJ2-2; 9 bases are shared with TRBD1. CDR1 is LGHNA and CDR2 is YSLEER in the germline V gene. The CDR3 is 14 amino acids. The trim removed 6 bases at V and 4 bases at J, leaving 3 bases unmatched.

The chain links TRBV10-3 to TRBJ2-3, with 7 bases identical to TRBD2. The germline V gene encodes CDR1 ENHRY and CDR2 SYGVKD. J lost 8 bases, V lost 3 bases, and 8 bases had no gene match. The CDR3 totals 14 residues. CDR3 DNA sequence: TGTGCCATCAGTGAACCTGGACTAGATGGTACGCAGTATTTT. It yields the protein CAISEPGLDGTQYF.

This clonotype was detected only a few times. V and J are TRBV3-1 and TRBJ2-5; D may be TRBD1 or TRBD2 (6 bases each). Germline CDR1 reads LGHDT; CDR2 reads YNNKEL (reference sequence). V was cut by 3 bases and J by 4 bases, with 12 bases left in between. The CDR3 is 14 residues long. The CDR3 sequence: CASSHDPGAETQYF. The CDR3 DNA reads as TGTGCCAGCAGCCACGATCCGGGGGCAGAGACCCAGTACTTC.

The rearrangement joins TRBV5-1 to TRBJ1-4; D remains unclear. The V end was cut by 1 base, the J end by 5 bases, with 6 bases between. This CDR3 region has 13 residues. The V gene's germline CDR1 is SGHRS and CDR2 YFSETQ. This CDR3 reads CASSLMPNEKLFF. Written as DNA, the CDR3 is TGCGCCAGCAGCTTGATGCCGAATGAAAAACTGTTTTTT.

The rearrangement uses TRBV29-1 and TRBJ2-5, with D possibly TRBD2 on 6 matching bases. Germline CDR1 is SQVTM and CDR2 is ANQGSEA. The CDR3 totals 13 residues. The V gene lost 1 base and the J gene lost 3 bases, with 9 bases spanning the gap. The CDR3 protein is CSVEVWEEETQYF. CDR3 DNA: TGCAGCGTTGAAGTTTGGGAGGAAGAGACCCAGTACTTC.

In its sample, this clonotype was seen a few times. The chain uses TRBV4-1 and TRBJ2-1, with D possibly TRBD2 on 5 matching bases. The CDR3 consists of 16 residues. Germline CDR1 MGHRA, CDR2 YSYEKL. Trimming shortened V by 1 base and J by 1 base, and 11 bases separated the two germline ends. DNA for the CDR3: TGCGCCAGCAGCCAAGTCTTATCGGGATCCTACAATGAGCAGTTCTTC. It encodes CASSQVLSGSYNEQFF.

The chain is built from TRBV29-1 and TRBJ1-2; 8 bases agree with TRBD1. The CDR3 length is 12 residues. With V trimmed by 3 bases and J by 7 bases, 4 bases remained unmatched. CDR1 is SQVTM and CDR2 is ANQGSEA in the germline V gene. CDR3 nucleotide sequence: TGCAGCGTTGACCAGGGGGCGTTTGGCTACACCTTC. The encoded protein is CSVDQGAFGYTF.